The clone carrying this T cell receptor beta chain came up once. These data come from a study of Graves' ophthalmopathy and Graves' hyperthyroidism. Amplified material comprised TCR beta CDR3 regions derived from RNA transcripts. HTBI primers were employed in first-round RT-PCR, then a second-round multiplex PCR followed. One entry per CDR3 protein, called by TCRdb with MiXCR from the multiplex PCR reads. The table lists around 1.1 million distinct CDR3 sequences, approximately 35% of them singletons. This TCR derives from an adult man with Graves' hyperthyroidism. What was sequenced was peripheral blood or thyroid tissue (not recorded which).

The CDR3 reads CASSSLDGTQYF. CDR3 nucleotide sequence: TGTGCCAGCAGCTCCTTGGATGGGACCCAGTACTTC. The rearrangement joins TRBV9 to TRBJ2-5; the D is unclear. This CDR3 region has 12 residues. CDR1 and CDR2 from the germline V gene are SGDLS and YYNGEE. Trimming shortened V by 4 bases and J by 7 bases, and 11 bases separated the two germline ends.